This T cell receptor beta chain emerged from a study of T cells in Graves' hyperthyroidism and ophthalmopathy. This clonotype was counted at least ten times. CDR1 and CDR2 from the germline V gene are DFQATT and SNEGSKA (reference sequence). V was cut by 6 bases and J by 1 base, with 15 bases left in between. This CDR3 has 14 residues. Researchers took RNA transcripts and amplified the TCR beta CDR3 regions from them. A set of HTBI primers served as the primers for a first-round RT-PCR of the TCR CDR3. MiXCR was run by TCRdb on the multiplex PCR reads, yielding one entry per CDR3 protein. The data hold approximately 720,000 distinct CDR3 sequences, with about 17% observed a single time. Those patients with uncontrolled infection, other autoimmune disease, pregnancy or lactation were excluded.

This chain uses TRBV20-1 with TRBJ1-1; a weak D match, TRBD1 (5 bases). Sequenced sample: blood. The receptor was derived from a woman between 45 and 65 years old with Graves' hyperthyroidism that later progressed to Graves' ophthalmopathy. CDR3 residues: CSAPGPASNTEAFF. The CDR3 DNA reads TGCAGTGCCCCGGGGCCAGCTTCGAACACTGAAGCTTTCTTT.